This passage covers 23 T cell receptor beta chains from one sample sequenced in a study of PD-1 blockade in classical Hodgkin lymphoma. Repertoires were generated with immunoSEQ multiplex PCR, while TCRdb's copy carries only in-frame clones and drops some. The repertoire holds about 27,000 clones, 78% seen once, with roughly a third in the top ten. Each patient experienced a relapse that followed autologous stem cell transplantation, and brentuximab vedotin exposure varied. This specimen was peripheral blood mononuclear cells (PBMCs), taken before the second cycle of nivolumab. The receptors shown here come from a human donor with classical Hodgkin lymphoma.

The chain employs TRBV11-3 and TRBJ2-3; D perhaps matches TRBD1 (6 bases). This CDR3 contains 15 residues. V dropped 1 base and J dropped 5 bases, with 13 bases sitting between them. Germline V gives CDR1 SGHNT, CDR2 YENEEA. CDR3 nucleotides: TGTGCCAGCAGCTTAGCTCCAGGGGCGCAAGATACGCAGTATTTT. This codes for CASSLAPGAQDTQYF.

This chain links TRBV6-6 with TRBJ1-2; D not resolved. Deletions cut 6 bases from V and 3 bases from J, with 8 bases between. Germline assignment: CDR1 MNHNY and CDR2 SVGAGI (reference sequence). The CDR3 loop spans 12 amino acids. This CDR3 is CASRDPDYGYTF. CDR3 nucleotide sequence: TGTGCCAGCAGGGACCCTGACTATGGCTACACCTTC.

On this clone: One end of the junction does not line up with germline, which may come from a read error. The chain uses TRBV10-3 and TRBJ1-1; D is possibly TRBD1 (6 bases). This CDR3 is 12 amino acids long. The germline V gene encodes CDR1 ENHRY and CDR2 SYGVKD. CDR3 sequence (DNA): TGCGGAACCAGGGGAGGGGGCACTGAAGCTTTCTTT. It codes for CGTRGGGTEAFF.

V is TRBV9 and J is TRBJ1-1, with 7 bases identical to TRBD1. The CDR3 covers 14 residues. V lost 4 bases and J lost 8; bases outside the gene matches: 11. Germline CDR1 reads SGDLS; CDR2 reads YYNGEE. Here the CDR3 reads CASSLDRQGTEAFF. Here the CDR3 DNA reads TGTGCCAGCAGCCTCGATCGACAGGGAACAGAAGCTTTCTTT.

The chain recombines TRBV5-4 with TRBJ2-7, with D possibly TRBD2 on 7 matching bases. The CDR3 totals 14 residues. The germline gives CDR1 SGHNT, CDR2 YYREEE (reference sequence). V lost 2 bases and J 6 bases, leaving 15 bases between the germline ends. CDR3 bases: TGTGCCAGCAGCTTAGTCGGGGGGCGCGGCGAGCAGTACTTC. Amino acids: CASSLVGGRGEQYF.

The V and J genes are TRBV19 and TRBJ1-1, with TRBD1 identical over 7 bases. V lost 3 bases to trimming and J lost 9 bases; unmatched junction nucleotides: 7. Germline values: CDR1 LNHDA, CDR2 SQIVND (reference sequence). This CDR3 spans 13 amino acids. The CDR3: CASSITGTEQAFF. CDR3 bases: TGTGCCAGTAGTATCACCGGGACAGAGCAAGCTTTCTTT.

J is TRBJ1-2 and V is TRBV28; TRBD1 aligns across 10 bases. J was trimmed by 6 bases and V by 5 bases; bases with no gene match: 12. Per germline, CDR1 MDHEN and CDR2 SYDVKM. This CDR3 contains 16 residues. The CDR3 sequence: CASSPPDRGRMDGYTF. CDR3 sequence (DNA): TGTGCCAGCAGTCCCCCAGACAGGGGGCGAATGGATGGCTACACCTTC.

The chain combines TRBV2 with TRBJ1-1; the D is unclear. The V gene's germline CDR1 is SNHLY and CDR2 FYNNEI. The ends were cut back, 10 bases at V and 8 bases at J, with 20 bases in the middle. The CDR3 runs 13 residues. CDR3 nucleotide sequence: TGTGCCACCCAAAGGGATACATGGTCCGAAGCTTTCTTT. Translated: CATQRDTWSEAFF.

Here the CDR3 DNA reads TGTGCCAGCAGCTCGAACATCTTGGGAAGCAATCAGCCCCAGCATTTT. This codes for CASSSNILGSNQPQHF. The chain is built from TRBV5-6 and TRBJ1-5; D not certain. Germline-derived CDR1 and CDR2 are SGHDT and YYEEEE. V was pared by 3 bases and J by 1 base, with 14 bases between. This CDR3 has 16 residues.

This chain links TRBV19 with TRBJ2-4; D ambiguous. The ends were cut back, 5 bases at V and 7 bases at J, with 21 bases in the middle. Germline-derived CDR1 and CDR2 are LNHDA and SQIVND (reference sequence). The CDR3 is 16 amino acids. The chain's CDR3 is CASSARAGSMGNIQYF. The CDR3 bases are TGTGCCAGTAGTGCCCGGGCTGGTAGCATGGGTAACATTCAGTACTTC.

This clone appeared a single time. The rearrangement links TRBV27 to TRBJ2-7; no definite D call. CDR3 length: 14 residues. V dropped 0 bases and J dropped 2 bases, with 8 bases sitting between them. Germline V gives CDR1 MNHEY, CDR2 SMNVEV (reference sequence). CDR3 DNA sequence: TGTGCCAGCAGTTTATCGCCCAATACCTACGAGCAGTACTTC. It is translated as CASSLSPNTYEQYF.

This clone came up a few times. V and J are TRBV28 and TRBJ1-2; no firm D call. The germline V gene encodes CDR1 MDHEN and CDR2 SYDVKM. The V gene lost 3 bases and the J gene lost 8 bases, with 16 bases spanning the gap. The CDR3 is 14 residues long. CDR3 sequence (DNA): TGTGCCAGCAGTTTTATCGAGCGAGGTAGAGGCTACACCTTC. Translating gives CASSFIERGRGYTF.

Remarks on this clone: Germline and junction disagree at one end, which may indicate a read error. CDR3 amino acids: CASSLGARGNAIYF. The CDR3 region has the DNA TGTGCCAGCAGCTTGGGGGCGCGGGGAAACGCCATATATTTT. The chain is built from TRBV5-6 and TRBJ1-3; no firm D call. The CDR3 loop spans 14 amino acids. In germline, CDR1 is SGHDT, CDR2 YYEEEE. The whole variable domain, remainder taken from reference TRBV5-6 and TRBJ1-3, is DAGVTQSPTHLIKTRGQQVTLRCSPKSGHDTVSWYQQALGQGPQFIFQYYEEEERQRGNFPDRFSGHQFPNYSSELNVNALLLGDSALYLCASSLGARGNAIYFGEGSWLTVV.

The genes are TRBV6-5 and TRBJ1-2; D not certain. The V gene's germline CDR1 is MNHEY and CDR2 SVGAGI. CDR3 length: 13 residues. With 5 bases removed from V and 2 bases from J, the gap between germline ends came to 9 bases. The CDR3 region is CASSPDGNYGYTF. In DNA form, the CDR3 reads TGTGCCAGCAGTCCAGACGGAAACTATGGCTACACCTTC.

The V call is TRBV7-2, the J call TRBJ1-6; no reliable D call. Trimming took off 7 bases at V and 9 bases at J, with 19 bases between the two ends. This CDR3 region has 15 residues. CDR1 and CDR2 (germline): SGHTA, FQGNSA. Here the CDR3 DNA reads TGTGCCAGCATCGCTTGGATGGGTACACCTTCACCCCTCCACTTT. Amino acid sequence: CASIAWMGTPSPLHF. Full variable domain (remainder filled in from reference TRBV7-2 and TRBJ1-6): GAGVSQSPSNKVTEKGKDVELRCDPISGHTALYWYRQSLGQGLEFLIYFQGNSAPDKSGLPSDRFSAERTGGSVSTLTIQRTQQEDSAVYLCASIAWMGTPSPLHFGNGTRLTVT.

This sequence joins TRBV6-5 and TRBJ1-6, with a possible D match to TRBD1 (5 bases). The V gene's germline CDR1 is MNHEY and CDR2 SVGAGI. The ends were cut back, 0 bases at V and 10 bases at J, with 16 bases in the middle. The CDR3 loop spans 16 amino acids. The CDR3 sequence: CASSYSLRGMGSPLHF. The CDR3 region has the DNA TGTGCCAGCAGTTACTCCCTGAGGGGCATGGGATCACCCCTCCACTTT.

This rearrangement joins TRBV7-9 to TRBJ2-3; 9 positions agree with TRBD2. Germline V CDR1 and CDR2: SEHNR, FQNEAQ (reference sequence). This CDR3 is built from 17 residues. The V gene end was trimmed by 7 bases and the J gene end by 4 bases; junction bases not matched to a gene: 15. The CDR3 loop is CASIPSYGGGAADTQYF. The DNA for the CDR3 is TGTGCCAGCATCCCCAGCTACGGCGGGGGGGCCGCAGATACGCAGTATTTT.

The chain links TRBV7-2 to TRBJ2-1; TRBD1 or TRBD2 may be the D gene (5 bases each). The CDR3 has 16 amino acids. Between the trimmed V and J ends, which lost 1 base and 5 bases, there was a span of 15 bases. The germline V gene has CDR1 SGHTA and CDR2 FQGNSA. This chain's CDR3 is CASSLGQTGRNNEQFF. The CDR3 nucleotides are TGTGCCAGCAGCTTAGGACAGACGGGACGAAACAATGAGCAGTTCTTC.

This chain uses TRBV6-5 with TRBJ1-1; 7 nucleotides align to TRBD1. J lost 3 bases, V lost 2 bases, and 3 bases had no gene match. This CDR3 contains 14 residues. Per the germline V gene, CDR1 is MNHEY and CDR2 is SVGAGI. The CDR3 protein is CASSYRGRDTEAFF. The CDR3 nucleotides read TGTGCCAGCAGTTACAGGGGGCGCGACACTGAAGCTTTCTTT.

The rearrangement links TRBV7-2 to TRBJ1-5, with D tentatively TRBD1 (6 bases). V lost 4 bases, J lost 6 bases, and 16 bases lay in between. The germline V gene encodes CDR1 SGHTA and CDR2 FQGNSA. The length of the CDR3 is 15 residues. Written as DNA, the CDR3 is TGTGCCAGCAGCTCTGTCGGGGGGGCTAGTCAGCCCCAGCATTTT. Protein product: CASSSVGGASQPQHF.

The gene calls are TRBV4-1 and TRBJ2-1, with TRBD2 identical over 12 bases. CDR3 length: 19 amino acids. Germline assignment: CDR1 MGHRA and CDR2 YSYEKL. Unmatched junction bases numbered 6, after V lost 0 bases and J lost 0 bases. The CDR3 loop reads CASSQDPSGGVVSYNEQFF. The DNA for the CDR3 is TGCGCCAGCAGCCAAGATCCTAGCGGGGGGGTCGTCTCCTACAATGAGCAGTTCTTC.

Written as DNA, the CDR3 is TGTGCCAGCAGCTCGACAGGGGTGTCCGAGCAGTACTTC. The encoded protein is CASSSTGVSEQYF. This chain uses TRBV5-5 with TRBJ2-7, with 8 positions matching TRBD1. CDR1 and CDR2 from the germline V gene are SGHKS and YYEKEE (reference sequence). The trim removed 3 bases at V and 6 bases at J, leaving 5 bases unmatched. CDR3 length equals 13 residues. Looking up the rest from reference TRBV5-5 and TRBJ2-7 gives the full variable domain: DAGVTQSPTHLIKTRGQQVTLRCSPISGHKSVSWYQQVLGQGPQFIFQYYEKEERGRGNFPDRFSARQFPNYSSELNVNALLLGDSALYLCASSSTGVSEQYFGPGTRLTVT.

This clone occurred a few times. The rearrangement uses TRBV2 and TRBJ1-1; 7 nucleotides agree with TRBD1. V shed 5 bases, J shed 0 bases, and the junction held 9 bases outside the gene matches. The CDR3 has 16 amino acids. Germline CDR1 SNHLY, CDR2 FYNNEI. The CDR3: CASSPAGGVMNTEAFF. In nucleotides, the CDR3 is TGTGCCAGCAGTCCAGCAGGGGGGGTGATGAACACTGAAGCTTTCTTT. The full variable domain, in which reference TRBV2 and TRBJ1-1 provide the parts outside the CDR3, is EPEVTQTPSHQVTQMGQEVILRCVPISNHLYFYWYRQILGQKVEFLVSFYNNEISEKSEIFDDQFSVERPDGSNFTLKIRSTKLEDSAMYFCASSPAGGVMNTEAFFGQGTRLTVV.